This T cell receptor beta chain was observed in a study of control samples from healthy donors and cancer patients. The CDR3 is 14 residues long. The germline V gene has CDR1 SGHRS and CDR2 YFSETQ. The V gene lost 5 bases and the J gene lost 5 bases, with 16 bases spanning the gap. TCRdb's table, derived via immunoSEQ multiplex PCR, lists solely in-frame clones and lacks some. The data show about 73,000 clones, with roughly 84% seen just once and over 3.5% held by the top ten. The chain uses TRBV5-1 and TRBJ1-1, with a weak D call TRBD1 (6 bases). The sequence derives from a woman between 50 and 59 years old in good health. Sequenced sample: blood. The CDR3 DNA sequence: TGCGCCAGCAGGGGCGAGGGGGTGCATACTGAAGCTTTCTTT. It is translated as CASRGEGVHTEAFF. Drawing the rest from reference TRBV5-1 and TRBJ1-1, the complete variable domain is KAGVTQTPRYLIKTRGQQVTLSCSPISGHRSVSWYQQTPGQGLQFLFEYFSETQRNKGNFPGRFSGRQFSNSRSEMNVSTLELGDSALYLCASRGEGVHTEAFFGQGTRLTVV.